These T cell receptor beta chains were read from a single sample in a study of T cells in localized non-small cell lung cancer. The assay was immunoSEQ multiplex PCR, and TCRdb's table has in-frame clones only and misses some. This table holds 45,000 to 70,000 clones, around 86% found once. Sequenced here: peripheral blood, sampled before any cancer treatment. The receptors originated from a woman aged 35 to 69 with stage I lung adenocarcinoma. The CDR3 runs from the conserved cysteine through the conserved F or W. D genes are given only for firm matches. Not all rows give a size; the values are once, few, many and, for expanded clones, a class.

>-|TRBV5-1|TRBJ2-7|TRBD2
CASSFSGGMDEQYF
TGCGCCAGCAGCTTCTCGGGGGGGATGGACGAGCAGTACTTC
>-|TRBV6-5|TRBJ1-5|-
CASSPRGWGQPQHF
TGTGCCAGCAGCCCCCGAGGTTGGGGTCAGCCCCAGCATTTT
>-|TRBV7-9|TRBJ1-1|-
CASSLVDQNTEAFF
TGTGCCAGCAGCTTAGTGGACCAGAACACTGAAGCTTTCTTT
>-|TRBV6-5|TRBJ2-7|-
CASSYPGTGTYEQYF
TGTGCCAGCAGTTACCCCGGGACCGGAACCTACGAGCAGTACTTC
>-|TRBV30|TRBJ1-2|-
CAWSVTKDYGYTF
TGTGCCTGGAGTGTTACCAAAGACTATGGCTACACCTTC
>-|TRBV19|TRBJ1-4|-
CASRGHATNEKLFF
TGTGCCAGTAGGGGACACGCAACTAATGAAAAACTGTTTTTT
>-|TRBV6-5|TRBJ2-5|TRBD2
CASSYERGGRETQYF
TGTGCCAGCAGTTACGAGCGGGGGGGCCGGGAGACCCAGTACTTC
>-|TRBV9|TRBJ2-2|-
CASEPGKDTGELFF
TGTGCCAGCGAGCCTGGAAAGGATACCGGGGAGCTGTTTTTT
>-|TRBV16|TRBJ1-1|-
CASTKATLGDTEAFF
TGTGCCAGCACCAAAGCAACACTCGGGGACACTGAAGCTTTCTTT
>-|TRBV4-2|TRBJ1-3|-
CASSPFTGNTIYF
TGTGCCAGCAGCCCTTTCACCGGAAACACCATATATTTT
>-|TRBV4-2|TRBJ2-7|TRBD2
CASSQEMASGGEYEQYF
TGTGCCAGCAGCCAAGAAATGGCTAGCGGGGGGGAATACGAGCAGTACTTC
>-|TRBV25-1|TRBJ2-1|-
CASKSSTVKYNEQFF
TGTGCCAGCAAAAGCTCAACGGTCAAATACAATGAGCAGTTCTTC
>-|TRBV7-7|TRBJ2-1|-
CASSPGLGNEQFF
TGTGCCAGCAGCCCGGGACTCGGGAATGAGCAGTTCTTC
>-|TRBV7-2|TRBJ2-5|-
CASSLAGGGTYETQYF
TGTGCCAGCAGCTTGGCGGGTGGGGGGACGTATGAGACCCAGTACTTC
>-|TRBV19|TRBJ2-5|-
CASSMDRKQETQYF
TGTGCCAGTAGTATGGACCGTAAGCAAGAGACCCAGTACTTC
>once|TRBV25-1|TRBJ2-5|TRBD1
CASSPPGTGSETQYF
TGTGCCAGCAGTCCCCCCGGGACAGGGTCAGAGACCCAGTACTTC
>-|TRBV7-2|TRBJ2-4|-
CASSFPGWNIQYF
TGTGCCAGCAGCTTTCCGGGTTGGAACATTCAGTACTTC
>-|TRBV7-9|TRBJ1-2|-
CASSLIQTNYGYTF
TGTGCCAGCAGCTTGATACAGACAAACTATGGCTACACCTTC
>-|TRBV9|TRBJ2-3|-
CASSSGTGDTQYF
TGTGCCAGCAGCTCCGGTACTGGGGATACGCAGTATTTT
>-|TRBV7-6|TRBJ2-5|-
CASSLAPQLTETQYF
TGTGCCAGCAGCTTAGCCCCACAACTAACAGAGACCCAGTACTTC
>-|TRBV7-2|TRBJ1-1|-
CASSALGTVNTEAFF
TGTGCCAGCAGCGCCCTTGGGACGGTGAACACTGAAGCTTTCTTT
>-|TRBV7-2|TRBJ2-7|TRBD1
CASSLGPGTGNLYEQYF
TGTGCCAGCAGCCTAGGTCCCGGGACAGGGAATTTGTACGAGCAGTACTTC
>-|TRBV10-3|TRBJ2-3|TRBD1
CAISGQGVGTDTQYF
TGTGCCATCAGTGGACAGGGGGTGGGCACAGATACGCAGTATTTT
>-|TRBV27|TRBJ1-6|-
CASSFGRGGSPLHF
TGTGCCAGCAGTTTCGGCAGGGGTGGATCACCCCTCCACTTT
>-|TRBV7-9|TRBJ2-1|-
CASSWTEGLFF
TGTGCCAGCAGCTGGACAGAGGGACTGTTCTTC
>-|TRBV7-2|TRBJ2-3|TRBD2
CASSRPGLAGGALSDTQYF
TGTGCCAGCAGCCGACCGGGACTAGCGGGGGGGGCTCTCTCAGATACGCAGTATTTT
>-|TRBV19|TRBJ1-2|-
CASSIGTQGYTF
TGTGCCAGTAGTATAGGGACGCAAGGCTACACCTTC
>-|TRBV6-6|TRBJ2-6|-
CASTAGALSGANVLTF
TGTGCCAGCACGGCGGGGGCATTATCTGGGGCCAACGTCCTGACTTTC
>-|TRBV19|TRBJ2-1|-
CASSRTGTEQFF
TGTGCCAGTAGTAGAACCGGGACAGAGCAGTTCTTC
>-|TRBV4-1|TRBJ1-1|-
CASSQASGRLTEAFF
TGCGCCAGCAGCCAAGCTAGCGGCAGACTCACTGAAGCTTTCTTT
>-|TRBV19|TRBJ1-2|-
CASSLPGTFGTGNGYTF
TGTGCCAGTAGCCTGCCCGGGACGTTTGGTACGGGTAACGGCTACACCTTC
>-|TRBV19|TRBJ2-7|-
CASSIWPGVSYEQYF
TGTGCCAGTAGTATTTGGCCAGGCGTCTCCTACGAGCAGTACTTC
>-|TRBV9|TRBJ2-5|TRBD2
CASSVVAGGGVEQYF
TGTGCCAGCAGCGTAGTGGCGGGGGGAGGAGTGGAGCAGTACTTC
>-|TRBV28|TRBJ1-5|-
CASSSQGLQPQHF
TGTGCCAGCAGTTCCCAGGGATTGCAGCCCCAGCATTTT
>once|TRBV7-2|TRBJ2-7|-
CASSFRELYEQYF
TGTGCCAGCAGCTTCAGGGAGCTCTACGAGCAGTACTTC
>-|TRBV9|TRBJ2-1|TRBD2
CASSTSSGTSGRNNEQFF
TGTGCCAGCAGCACGAGCTCCGGGACTAGCGGGAGAAACAATGAGCAGTTCTTC